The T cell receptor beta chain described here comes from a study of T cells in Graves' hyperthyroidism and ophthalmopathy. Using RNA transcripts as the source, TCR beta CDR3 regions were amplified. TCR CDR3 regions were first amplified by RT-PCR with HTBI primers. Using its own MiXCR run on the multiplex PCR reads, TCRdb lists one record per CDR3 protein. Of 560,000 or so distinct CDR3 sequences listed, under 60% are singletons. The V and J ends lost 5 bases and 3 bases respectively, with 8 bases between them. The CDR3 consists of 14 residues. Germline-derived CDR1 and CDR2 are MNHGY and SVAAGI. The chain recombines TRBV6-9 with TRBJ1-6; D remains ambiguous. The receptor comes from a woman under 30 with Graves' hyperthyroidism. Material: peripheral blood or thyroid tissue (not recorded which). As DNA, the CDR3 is TGTGCCAGCAGTGGTCAGATCTATAATTCACCCCTCCACTTT. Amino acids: CASSGQIYNSPLHF.